Each of the 22 T cell receptor beta chains below was sequenced from the same sample in a study of blood T cells in healthy people across ages. A second PCR of about 6 to 12 cycles used a sample-barcoded 5' primer and a J-beta primer mix. MiXCR, applied by TCRdb to the 5' RACE reads, yields one record per CDR3 protein. The sample consists of hundreds of thousands of distinct CDR3 sequences, about 30% of them appearing once. Sequenced material: blood. The receptors were gathered from a woman older than 75 in good health.

This clonotype came up a few times. The chain carries TRBV7-3 and TRBJ2-7; 10 bases match TRBD1. The V segment lost 5 bases and the J segment 7 bases; nucleotides outside the gene matches: 5. This CDR3 is 13 amino acids long. The germline gives CDR1 SGHTA, CDR2 FQGTGA. For the CDR3, the DNA is TGTGCCAGCAGCGTGACAGGGGGCGGTGAGCAGTACTTC. It codes for CASSVTGGGEQYF.

This clonotype occurred many times. The genes are TRBV7-9 and TRBJ2-3; a weak D match, TRBD1 (6 bases). The CDR3 covers 14 residues. The V end lost 0 bases, the J end lost 4 bases, and 8 bases lay between the germline ends. Germline CDR1 and CDR2: SEHNR and FQNEAQ (reference sequence). DNA of the CDR3: TGTGCCAGCAGCTTAGCGGGGGCATCAGATACGCAGTATTTT. Its protein is CASSLAGASDTQYF.

This clonotype was found a few times. The chain is built from TRBV19 and TRBJ1-5, with D unclear. V lost 7 bases to trimming and J lost 0 bases, with 7 bases between them. Looked up from germline, CDR1 is LNHDA and CDR2 is SQIVND (reference sequence). The CDR3 spans 13 residues. CDR3 sequence: CASTQTSNQPQHF. The CDR3 DNA follows: TGTGCCAGTACACAGACTAGCAATCAGCCCCAGCATTTT.

The chain has TRBV7-9 and TRBJ1-1; D unclear. This CDR3 spans 15 amino acids. Deletions cut 5 bases from V and 0 bases from J, with 13 bases between. Germline V gene sequence: CDR1 SEHNR, CDR2 FQNEAQ (reference sequence). The CDR3 loop reads CASSPSLGVNTEAFF. Here the CDR3 DNA reads TGTGCCAGCAGCCCCTCTCTGGGTGTGAACACTGAAGCTTTCTTT.

This rearrangement joins TRBV6-6 to TRBJ2-2; 10 positions match TRBD1. This CDR3 contains 16 residues. The ends lost 5 bases at V and 3 bases at J; junction bases unmatched: 6. Per germline, CDR1 MNHNY and CDR2 SVGAGI (reference sequence). As DNA, the CDR3 is TGTGCCAGCAGTCACGACAGGGGGCTACACACCGGGGAGCTGTTTTTT. Translating it yields CASSHDRGLHTGELFF.

About this clonotype itself: A much more abundant neighbour one base away suggests this may be a read error. The chain has TRBV27 and TRBJ2-5; unclear D gene. This CDR3 is 14 amino acids long. Germline V gene sequence: CDR1 MNHEY, CDR2 SMNVEV (reference sequence). The V and J ends lost 5 bases and 5 bases respectively, with 15 bases between them. The CDR3 bases are TGTGCCAGCAGTCCACCTCCCCCTAGGGAGACCCAGTACTTC. Protein product: CASSPPPPRETQYF.

This chain links TRBV30 with TRBJ1-5, with D hard to call. Per germline, CDR1 GTSNPN and CDR2 SVGIG (reference sequence). CDR3 length equals 12 residues. Trimming removed 1 base at V and 2 bases at J, with 3 bases between. CDR3: CAWSGGNQPQHF. In DNA, the CDR3 is TGTGCCTGGAGTGGAGGCAATCAGCCCCAGCATTTT. Looking up the rest from reference TRBV30 and TRBJ1-5 gives the full variable domain: SQTIHQWPATLVQPVGSPLSLECTVEGTSNPNLYWYRQAAGRGLQLLFYSVGIGQISSEVPQNLSASRPQDRQFILSSKKLLLSDSGFYLCAWSGGNQPQHFGDGTRLSIL.

Points on this clonotype: At one of its ends the junction is not consistent with the germline gene, which may arise from a read error. This sequence joins TRBV7-2 and TRBJ2-5; a weak D match, TRBD1 (5 bases). The CDR3 sequence is 15 residues long. Germline V gene data show CDR1 as SGHTA and CDR2 as FQGNSA. As DNA, the CDR3 is TGTGCCAGCAGCCAAATAGGGGCGAACCAAGAGGCCCAGTACTTC. It codes for CASSQIGANQEAQYF.

The V and J genes are TRBV6-2 or TRBV6-3 and TRBJ1-4; tentatively, D is TRBD1 (6 bases). The length of the CDR3 is 14 residues. The germline V gene encodes CDR1 MNHEY and CDR2 SVGEGT. The V gene lost 6 bases and the J gene lost 4 bases, with 12 bases spanning the gap. CDR3 protein: CASRRGNFNEKLFF. CDR3 sequence (DNA): TGTGCCAGCAGGAGGGGGAACTTTAATGAAAAACTGTTTTTT.

This clonotype was counted many times. V gene TRBV4-2 combines with J gene TRBJ2-5; 9 bases match TRBD2. Germline CDR1 and CDR2: LGHNA and YNFKEQ. Germline trimming cut 0 bases from V and 6 bases from J; bases unmatched to any gene: 14. This CDR3 has 18 amino acids. CDR3 DNA: TGTGCCAGCAGCCAAGATCCGACTAGCGGAACTTTACAGAAGACCCAGTACTTC. Translation: CASSQDPTSGTLQKTQYF.

This clonotype was found many times. V usage is TRBV9 and J usage is TRBJ2-1; tentative D call: TRBD2 (6 bases). Germline V gene lookup returns CDR1 SGDLS and CDR2 YYNGEE. CDR3 length equals 17 residues. Trimming took off 7 bases at V and 5 bases at J, with 25 bases between the two ends. The CDR3 DNA is TGTGCCAGCCCGGGGCGGGGTCCCCGTTACCAGGACAATGAGCAGTTCTTC. This sequence encodes CASPGRGPRYQDNEQFF. The variable domain in full, with the rest retrieved from reference TRBV9 and TRBJ2-1, is DSGVTQTPKHLITATGQRVTLRCSPRSGDLSVYWYQQSLDQGLQFLIQYYNGEERAKGNILERFSAQQFPDLHSELNLSSLELGDSALYFCASPGRGPRYQDNEQFFGPGTRLTVL.

Details on this clonotype: Given the absence of the conserved phenylalanine or tryptophan at the CDR3 end, a read error is likely. This chain joins TRBV15 and TRBJ1-1; D not resolved. Germline lookup yields CDR1 LNHNV and CDR2 YYDKDF (reference sequence). Trimming removed 0 bases at V and 1 base at J, with 6 bases between. This CDR3 has 14 amino acids. The CDR3 here is CATSRDHENTEAFC. The CDR3 region has the DNA TGTGCCACCAGCAGAGATCATGAGAACACTGAAGCTTTCTGT.

This clonotype was seen more than once but under ten times. With a much larger clone just one base away, this may be a read error. The chain employs TRBV20-1 and TRBJ2-5, with 10 nucleotides matching TRBD2. V trimming: 6 bases; J trimming: 11 bases; junction bases outside the gene matches: 18. The CDR3 spans 15 residues. Germline V CDR1 and CDR2: DFQATT, SNEGSKA (reference sequence). The CDR3 nucleotides read TGCAGTGCCCTGAACCTAGCGGGGGTCATGGATGAGCAGTACTTC. Translated, it gives CSALNLAGVMDEQYF.

This clonotype occurred many times. The chain recombines TRBV5-1 with TRBJ2-1; 7 bases align to TRBD1. Losses at the gene ends were 3 bases for V and 2 bases for J; bases not matched to a gene: 11. The length of the CDR3 is 17 residues. Germline loops: CDR1 SGHRS, CDR2 YFSETQ. The CDR3 loop is CASSSGRDRGTYNEQFF. DNA of the CDR3: TGCGCCAGCAGCTCCGGTCGGGACAGAGGAACCTACAATGAGCAGTTCTTC.

Regarding this clonotype: Just one base apart from a much larger clone, this may be a read error. V is TRBV5-1 and J is TRBJ2-5; 12 bases agree with TRBD1. Germline CDR1 is SGHRS and CDR2 is YFSETQ. The V and J ends lost 4 bases and 11 bases, in that order; junction bases with no gene match: 15. This CDR3 contains 16 residues. For the CDR3, the DNA is TGCGCCAGCAGCCCAACCGGCGGGACAGGGGGCTTTGAGCAGTACTTC. The encoded protein is CASSPTGGTGGFEQYF.

This clonotype was counted at least ten times. V and J are TRBV7-3 and TRBJ1-1, with 9 positions matching TRBD1. V was clipped by 0 bases and J by 3 bases; unmatched bases: 5. Germline V lookup: CDR1 SGHTA, CDR2 FQGTGA. The length of the CDR3 is 16 residues. The CDR3 protein is CASSLTSTGGYTEAFF. In DNA, the CDR3 is TGTGCCAGCAGCTTAACCTCGACAGGGGGATACACTGAAGCTTTCTTT.

The sample holds a few counts of this clonotype. The chain combines TRBV30 with TRBJ1-6, with TRBD1 identical over 9 bases. This CDR3 is built from 14 residues. Germline V CDR1 and CDR2: GTSNPN, SVGIG (reference sequence). Trimming took 3 bases from V and 9 from J; bases not matched to a gene: 6. This chain's CDR3 is CAWSLDRGSSPLHF. CDR3 nucleotide sequence: TGTGCCTGGAGCCTGGACAGGGGAAGTTCACCCCTCCACTTT.

In its sample, this clonotype was seen many times. CDR3 region: CASSLSQGYGYTF. CDR3 sequence (DNA): TGTGCCAGCAGCTTATCGCAGGGCTATGGCTACACCTTC. This chain connects TRBV5-6 to TRBJ1-2; D is perhaps TRBD1 (5 bases). Trimming took off 2 bases at V and 4 bases at J, with 9 bases between the two ends. The germline gives CDR1 SGHDT, CDR2 YYEEEE. This CDR3 region has 13 residues.

A note on this clonotype: This sequence may be a read error, since a much larger clone differs from it by one base. V and J are TRBV5-1 and TRBJ1-2; 7 nucleotides match TRBD1. CDR3 size: 14 residues. Germline loops: CDR1 SGHRS, CDR2 YFSETQ. This chain's CDR3 is CACSFDREWYGYTF. As DNA, the CDR3 is TGCGCCTGCAGCTTCGACAGGGAATGGTATGGCTACACCTTC.

This clonotype has ten or more counts. The chain recombines TRBV7-9 with TRBJ1-4; 7 bases line up with TRBD1. Germline V gene lookup returns CDR1 SEHNR and CDR2 FQNEAQ (reference sequence). The trim removed 5 bases at V and 7 bases at J, leaving 7 bases unmatched. This CDR3 comprises 14 residues. The CDR3 DNA reads as TGTGCCAGCAGCCGACAGGGCAGTGCTGAAAAACTGTTTTTT. Translated, it gives CASSRQGSAEKLFF.

The table lists this clonotype with many counts. V is TRBV25-1 and J is TRBJ1-1; D remains ambiguous. The CDR3 covers 15 residues. Germline V gives CDR1 MGHDK, CDR2 SYGVNS. V lost 0 bases and J lost 1, with 9 bases in between. Here the CDR3 DNA reads TGTGCCAGCAGTGAATACGTAGGGAGGAACACTGAAGCTTTCTTT. Encoded protein: CASSEYVGRNTEAFF.

The V call is TRBV7-9, the J call TRBJ2-7, with a weak D call TRBD2 (6 bases). This CDR3 comprises 15 residues. The germline V gene has CDR1 SEHNR and CDR2 FQNEAQ (reference sequence). Trimming pared 6 bases from V and 2 bases from J, leaving 17 bases between. The DNA of the CDR3 is TGTGCCAGCAGACCAATGGAGGGGAGACCCTACGAGCAGTACTTC. It codes for CASRPMEGRPYEQYF.